These T cell receptor beta chains were read from a single sample in a study of tumor-infiltrating lymphocytes in primary liver carcinoma. TCRdb reprocessed the multiplex PCR reads with MiXCR, giving one entry per CDR3 protein. The sample lists about 180,000 distinct CDR3 sequences; 60% were seen once. The material sequenced was peripheral blood. These receptors were taken from a man in his forties or fifties with primary liver carcinoma and hepatitis B virus infection. Each CDR3 is given with its conserved first and last residue. A D gene is named only where the DNA matches it firmly. Where a row states a size, it is once, few, many or the class of an expanded clone; other rows omit it.

J: TRBJ1-6; size: NA; D: NA; V: TRBV10-3; CDR3: CAISERLGNSPLHF; DNA: TGTGCCATCAGTGAAAGGTTGGGAAATTCACCCCTCCACTTT
J: TRBJ2-1; size: NA; D: TRBD2; V: TRBV7-8; CDR3: CASSSGTSGYLSYNEQFF; DNA: TGTGCCAGCAGCTCGGGCACTAGCGGGTACCTCTCCTACAATGAGCAGTTCTTC
J: TRBJ2-5; size: NA; D: NA; V: TRBV7-9; CDR3: CASSLLRTQYF; DNA: TGTGCCAGCAGCCTGCTGAGGACCCAGTACTTC
J: TRBJ2-1; size: few; D: NA; V: TRBV12-3/TRBV12-4; CDR3: CASSDSLQNEQFF; DNA: TGTGCCAGCAGTGACTCCTTGCAAAATGAGCAGTTCTTC
J: TRBJ2-7; size: NA; D: NA; V: TRBV6-5; CDR3: CASSYSFSGPPYEQYF; DNA: TGTGCCAGCAGTTACTCATTTTCGGGACCACCCTACGAGCAGTACTTC
J: TRBJ2-1; size: NA; D: NA; V: TRBV5-1; CDR3: CASSPRTAASYNEQFF; DNA: TGCGCCAGCAGCCCCCGGACGGCTGCCTCCTACAATGAGCAGTTCTTC
J: TRBJ2-7; size: NA; D: TRBD2; V: TRBV6-1; CDR3: CASSELAGPVSPSYEQYF; DNA: TGTGCCAGCAGTGAATTAGCGGGACCCGTAAGTCCTTCCTACGAGCAGTACTTC
J: TRBJ2-7; size: NA; D: TRBD1; V: TRBV28; CDR3: CASGTGTPLEQYF; DNA: TGTGCCAGCGGGACAGGGACCCCCCTCGAGCAGTACTTC
J: TRBJ2-5; size: few; D: TRBD1; V: TRBV7-9; CDR3: CASSRDRETQYF; DNA: TGTGCCAGCAGCAGGGACAGGGAGACCCAGTACTTC
J: TRBJ1-2; size: NA; D: NA; V: TRBV4-2; CDR3: CASSQNIGAYGYTF; DNA: TGTGCCAGCAGCCAAAATATCGGGGCTTATGGCTACACCTTC
J: TRBJ2-1; size: NA; D: NA; V: TRBV6-1; CDR3: CASSEARGWLVNEQFF; DNA: TGTGCCAGCAGTGAAGCGCGAGGGTGGCTTGTCAATGAGCAGTTCTTC
J: TRBJ2-2; size: few; D: NA; V: TRBV4-1; CDR3: CASSQGPQGTDTGELFF; DNA: TGCGCCAGCAGCCAAGGTCCGCAGGGGACCGACACCGGGGAGCTGTTTTTT
J: TRBJ1-5; size: few; D: NA; V: TRBV7-9; CDR3: CASSPGVSNQPQHF; DNA: TGTGCCAGCAGCCCGGGGGTAAGCAATCAGCCCCAGCATTTT